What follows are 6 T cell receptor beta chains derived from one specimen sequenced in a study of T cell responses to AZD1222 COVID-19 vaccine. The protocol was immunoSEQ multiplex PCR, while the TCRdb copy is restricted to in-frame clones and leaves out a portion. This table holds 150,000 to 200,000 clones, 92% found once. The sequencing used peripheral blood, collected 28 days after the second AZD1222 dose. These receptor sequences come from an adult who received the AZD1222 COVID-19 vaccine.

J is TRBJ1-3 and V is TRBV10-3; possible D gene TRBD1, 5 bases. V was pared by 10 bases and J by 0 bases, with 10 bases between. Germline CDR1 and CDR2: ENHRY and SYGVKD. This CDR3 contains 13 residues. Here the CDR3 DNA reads TGTGCCACAACAGGTCGCTCTGGAAACACCATATATTTT. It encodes CATTGRSGNTIYF.

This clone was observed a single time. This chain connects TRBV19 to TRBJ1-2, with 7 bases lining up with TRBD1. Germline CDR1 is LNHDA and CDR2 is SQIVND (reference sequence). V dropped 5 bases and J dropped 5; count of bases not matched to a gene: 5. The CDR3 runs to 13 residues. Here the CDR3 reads CASSDDRVYGYTF. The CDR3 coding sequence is TGTGCCAGTAGTGACGACAGGGTGTATGGCTACACCTTC.

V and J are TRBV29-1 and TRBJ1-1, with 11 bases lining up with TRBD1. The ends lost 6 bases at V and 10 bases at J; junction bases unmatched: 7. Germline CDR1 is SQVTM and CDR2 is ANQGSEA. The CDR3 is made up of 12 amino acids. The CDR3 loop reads CSVSGQGAVAFF. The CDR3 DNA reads TGCAGCGTCTCAGGACAGGGGGCCGTAGCTTTCTTT. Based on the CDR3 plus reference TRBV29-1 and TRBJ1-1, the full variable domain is SAVISQKPSRDICQRGTSLTIQCQVDSQVTMMFWYRQQPGQSLTLIATANQGSEATYESGFVIDKFPISRPNLTFSTLTVSNMSPEDSSIYLCSVSGQGAVAFFGQGTRLTVV.

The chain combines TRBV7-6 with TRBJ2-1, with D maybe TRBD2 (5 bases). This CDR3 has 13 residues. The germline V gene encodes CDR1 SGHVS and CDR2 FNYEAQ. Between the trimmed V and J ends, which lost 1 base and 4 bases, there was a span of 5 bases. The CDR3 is CASSLGEYNEQFF. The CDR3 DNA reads TGTGCCAGCAGCTTAGGGGAGTACAATGAGCAGTTCTTC.

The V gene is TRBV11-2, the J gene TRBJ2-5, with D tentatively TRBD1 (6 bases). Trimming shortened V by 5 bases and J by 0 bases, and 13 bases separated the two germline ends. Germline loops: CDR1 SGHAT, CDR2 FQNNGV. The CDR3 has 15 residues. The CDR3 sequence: CASSPMGTNQETQYF. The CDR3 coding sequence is TGTGCCAGCAGCCCAATGGGGACAAACCAAGAGACCCAGTACTTC.

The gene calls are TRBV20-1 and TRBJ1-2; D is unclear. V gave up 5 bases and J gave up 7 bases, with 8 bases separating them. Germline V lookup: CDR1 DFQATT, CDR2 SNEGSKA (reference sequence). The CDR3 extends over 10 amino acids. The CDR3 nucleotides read TGCAGTGCTCTCGTGGGTGGCTACACCTTC. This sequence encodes CSALVGGYTF.